This TCR beta chain stems from a study of early T cells in non-severe SARS-CoV-2 infection. TCRdb re-analysed the 5' RACE reads in MiXCR, keeping a single row per CDR3 protein. The data hold tens of thousands of distinct CDR3 sequences, with roughly 5.3% observed a single time. The sequenced sample consisted of whole blood. The sequence came from an adult who was a healthcare worker with PCR-confirmed SARS-CoV-2 infection or an uninfected control (not recorded which).

In nucleotides, the CDR3 is TGCGCCAGCAGCCAAGCGCGAGGGGACCAAGAGACCCAGTACTTC. Amino acid sequence: CASSQARGDQETQYF. The J gene is TRBJ2-5, the V gene TRBV4-3; D may match TRBD1 or TRBD2 (5 bases each). V was cut by 1 base and J by 0 bases, with 9 bases left in between. CDR1 LGHNA and CDR2 YSLEER come from the germline V gene. This CDR3 spans 15 amino acids.